This T cell receptor beta chain was documented in a study of blood T cell repertoires in COVID-19. This CDR3 is built from 15 residues. From germline, CDR1 is SEHNR and CDR2 FQNEAQ (reference sequence). V trimming: 3 bases; J trimming: 8 bases; junction bases outside the gene matches: 4. Repertoires were generated with immunoSEQ multiplex PCR, while TCRdb's copy carries only in-frame clones and drops some. The data show 65,000 to 85,000 clones, roughly 91% seen once. The V call is TRBV7-9, the J call TRBJ2-1, with 13 bases that match TRBD2. This sequence was found in a woman aged 18-29 years with acute or convalescent COVID-19. The sample was peripheral blood. In nucleotides, the CDR3 is TGTGCCAGCAGCTTGGGACTAGCGGGGTCGTATGAGCAGTTCTTC. It translates to CASSLGLAGSYEQFF.